This TCR beta chain was captured in a study of OX40 agonist ivuxolimab in advanced cancers. Some clones are missing from TCRdb's copy, which holds only in-frame ones; the method was immunoSEQ multiplex PCR. The sample gives about 84,000 clones, approximately 84% of which show up once; about 2.7% is in the top ten. Per the germline V gene, CDR1 is SGDLS and CDR2 is YYNGEE. Trimming cost V 2 bases and J 6 bases, with 12 bases left between them. This CDR3 has 14 amino acids. Autoimmune disease history or systemic immunosuppression led to patients being barred. The chain employs TRBV9 and TRBJ2-1; D is perhaps TRBD1 (5 bases). The TCR comes from an adult with an advanced solid tumor such as melanoma, head and neck, liver or kidney cancer. Sequenced here: CD4+ or CD8+ T cells sorted from blood, sampled in a trial of the OX40 agonist ivuxolimab. In DNA form, the CDR3 reads TGTGCCAGCAGCGTCTCCCCCCAGGGCAATGAGCAGTTCTTC. Amino acid sequence: CASSVSPQGNEQFF. Based on the CDR3 plus reference TRBV9 and TRBJ2-1, the full variable domain is DSGVTQTPKHLITATGQRVTLRCSPRSGDLSVYWYQQSLDQGLQFLIQYYNGEERAKGNILERFSAQQFPDLHSELNLSSLELGDSALYFCASSVSPQGNEQFFGPGTRLTVL.